This record looks at one T cell receptor (beta chain) sequence and its context. Antigen specificity is unknown. The V gene's germline CDR1 is SGHRS and CDR2 YFSETQ. With V trimmed by 4 bases and J by 1 base, 9 bases remained unmatched. This CDR3 spans 17 amino acids. The data derive from a study of T cell responses to AZD1222 COVID-19 vaccine. General study results and limits: Clonal diversity may have been underestimated, and the donors were mostly white British, with more females than males. Spike-spanning, vaccine-associated CD4 TCRs were dominant at 160-218 and 743-854. No repertoire was sampled before or during the peak T cell response, only after it.

Repertoires were generated with immunoSEQ multiplex PCR, while TCRdb's copy carries only in-frame clones and drops some. The sample shows about 150,000 clones, more than 90% of them seen only once. The V and J genes are TRBV5-1 and TRBJ2-4, with 9 bases that match TRBD1. The sequenced sample was peripheral blood, obtained 28 days after the second AZD1222 dose. This TCR came from an adult who received the AZD1222 COVID-19 vaccine. The CDR3 region has the DNA TGCGCCAGCAGCATGCACAGGGGGCCCGGGGCCAAAAACATTCAGTACTTC. This translates into CASSMHRGPGAKNIQYF. Full variable domain (remainder filled in from reference TRBV5-1 and TRBJ2-4): KAGVTQTPRYLIKTRGQQVTLSCSPISGHRSVSWYQQTPGQGLQFLFEYFSETQRNKGNFPGRFSGRQFSNSRSEMNVSTLELGDSALYLCASSMHRGPGAKNIQYFGAGTRLSVL.